A selection of T cell receptor beta chains follows, all from one sample in a study of Graves' ophthalmopathy and Graves' hyperthyroidism. TCRdb re-derived calls from the multiplex PCR reads in MiXCR, one entry per CDR3 protein. In the table there are almost 400,000 distinct CDR3 sequences, around 16% of which are singletons. The sequenced sample consisted of peripheral blood. The origin of the receptors is a young woman with Graves' ophthalmopathy. CDR3s include the opening cysteine and the closing phenylalanine or tryptophan. A D gene is named only where the DNA matches it firmly. Some rows have no size entry. The others give once, few or many, or a class for an expanded clone.

V	D	J	size	CDR3	DNA
TRBV24-1	-	TRBJ1-5	many	CATSESNQPQHF	TGTGCCACCAGTGAATCGAATCAGCCCCAGCATTTT
TRBV12-3/TRBV12-4	-	TRBJ2-7	-	CASSLRTNGSYEQYF	TGTGCCAGCAGTTTAAGGACTAACGGTTCCTACGAGCAGTACTTC
TRBV24-1	-	TRBJ1-2	many	CATSDGRQTAVYGYTF	TGTGCCACCAGTGATGGAAGACAGACGGCCGTCTATGGCTACACCTTC
TRBV13	TRBD2	TRBJ2-7	many	CASSSQTSLYEQYF	TGTGCCAGCAGCAGTCAGACTAGCTTGTACGAGCAGTACTTC
TRBV29-1	-	TRBJ1-1	many	CSVAGRLNTEAFF	TGCAGCGTTGCGGGCAGACTGAACACTGAAGCTTTCTTT
TRBV2	-	TRBJ2-5	many	CASSEIRQIQETQYF	TGTGCCAGCAGTGAAATAAGACAGATCCAAGAGACCCAGTACTTC
TRBV6-2/TRBV6-3	TRBD1	TRBJ1-2	many	CATTGDYGYTF	TGTGCCACCACAGGGGACTATGGCTACACCTTC
TRBV6-5	-	TRBJ1-1	many	CASSYGLSEAFF	TGTGCCAGCAGTTACGGGCTCTCTGAAGCTTTCTTT
TRBV9	-	TRBJ2-2	many	CASSGGVNTGELFF	TGTGCCAGCAGCGGGGGTGTCAACACCGGGGAGCTGTTTTTT
TRBV7-2	-	TRBJ1-1	many	CASSLALKTGATREAFF	TGTGCCAGCAGCTTAGCCCTTAAAACGGGGGCCACGAGGGAAGCTTTCTTT
TRBV30	-	TRBJ2-7	many	CVFGRGHEQYF	TGTGTATTCGGCAGGGGCCACGAGCAGTACTTC
TRBV5-1	-	TRBJ2-7	few	CASSLAGDNYEQYF	TGCGCCAGCAGCTTGGCCGGGGACAACTACGAGCAGTACTTC
TRBV11-2	-	TRBJ1-1	many	CASSSVRAGDTEAFF	TGTGCCAGCAGCTCCGTCAGGGCGGGGGACACTGAAGCTTTCTTT
TRBV7-9	TRBD1	TRBJ1-5	-	CASSLTGDVGQPQHF	TGTGCCAGCAGCTTGACAGGGGATGTCGGTCAGCCCCAGCATTTT
TRBV5-6	TRBD1	TRBJ1-1	many	CASTLPGQGASEAFF	TGTGCCAGCACCCTCCCCGGACAGGGGGCCTCTGAAGCTTTCTTT
TRBV12-3/TRBV12-4	-	TRBJ1-1	few	CASSRSPGHLNTEAFF	TGTGCCAGCAGCCGCAGTCCGGGACACCTGAACACTGAAGCTTTCTTT
TRBV7-2	-	TRBJ2-5	few	CASISGNSGETQYF	TGTGCCAGCATCTCCGGAAACTCGGGGGAGACCCAGTACTTC